The sample holds a few counts of the clone carrying this T cell receptor beta chain. The antigen is not known. TCRdb called the RT-PCR reads again in MiXCR, with one record for every CDR3 protein. Among 550,000 to 800,000 distinct CDR3 sequences listed, 15% to 18% were seen once. This record belongs to a study of response to subunit inactivated influenza vaccine. Germline values: CDR1 SGDLS, CDR2 YYNGEE. V shed 0 bases and J shed 8 bases, with 9 bases lying between them. The CDR3 is 13 amino acids. Findings and limits, study-wide: Authors suggested each seasonal influenza vaccination recruits few new T cells.

The chain combines TRBV9 with TRBJ2-1; no clear D gene. The sequences come from PBMCs from blood, collected 11 to 12 days after vaccination. This sequence originates from a man aged 45 to 65 who received an inactivated influenza vaccine. CDR3 bases: TGTGCCAGCAGCGTAGGCCCTTTAGATGAGCAGTTCTTC. Translating gives CASSVGPLDEQFF.